The rows below give T cell receptor beta chains drawn from one sample of a study of T cells in Graves' hyperthyroidism and ophthalmopathy. TCRdb ran MiXCR on the multiplex PCR reads and lists one entry per CDR3 protein. The sample carries approximately 700,000 distinct CDR3 sequences, about a sixth recorded once. Sequenced input: blood. These TCRs come from a man aged 18 to 29 with Graves' hyperthyroidism. Each CDR3 is given with its conserved first and last residue. A D gene is named only where the DNA matches it firmly. The size of a clone is reported for some rows only, either as once, few or many, or as a class for expanded clones.

TRBV7-9	many	TRBD1	TRBJ2-7	TGTGCCAGCAGTTTAGCCGGGACAGGGCCCTACGAGCAGTACTTC	CASSLAGTGPYEQYF
TRBV6-2/TRBV6-3	few	.	TRBJ1-1	TGTGCCAGTGCCGGGACGGCCCTTTTCACTGAAGCTTTCTTT	CASAGTALFTEAFF
TRBV19	once	.	TRBJ1-5	TGTGCCAGTAGTCGGGGGACGGGTTTCATTGGCAATCAGCCCCAGCATTTT	CASSRGTGFIGNQPQHF
TRBV12-3/TRBV12-4	many	TRBD1	TRBJ2-7	TGTGCCAGCAGCCGGACAGGGGGGCGGTACGAGCAGTACTTC	CASSRTGGRYEQYF
TRBV7-9	few	TRBD1	TRBJ2-1	TGTGCCAGCAGCTTAGGGACAGGGCCTATGGGGGAGCAGTTCTTC	CASSLGTGPMGEQFF
TRBV6-1	many	.	TRBJ2-7	TGTGCCAGCCAACGGGTGGGAGCACCCTACGAGCAGTACTTC	CASQRVGAPYEQYF
TRBV6-6	few	.	TRBJ2-1	TGTGCCAGCAGTTACTCCGGCGCTGACAATGAGCAGTTCTTC	CASSYSGADNEQFF
TRBV7-2	.	TRBD2	TRBJ2-7	TGTGCCAGCAGCGCGCGACTAGCGGGAGGTTTGAATGAGCAGTACTTC	CASSARLAGGLNEQYF
TRBV20-1	many	TRBD2	TRBJ2-5	TGCAGTGCTAGATGGTGGGAGGGCCCCCAAGAGACCCAGTACTTC	CSARWWEGPQETQYF
TRBV7-9	few	.	TRBJ1-5	TGTGCCAGCAGCTTAGGACCCCATCAGCCCCAGCATTTT	CASSLGPHQPQHF
TRBV10-3	few	.	TRBJ2-1	TGTGCCATCAGTTTAGGGGGGGGCGGGGATGAGCAGTTCTTC	CAISLGGGGDEQFF
TRBV10-3	once	.	TRBJ1-1	TGTGCCATCAGTGAGAGTGTCGTCCGGGGGACTGAAGCTTTCTTT	CAISESVVRGTEAFF
TRBV9	.	TRBD2	TRBJ2-7	TGTGCCAGCAGCCCCTCGACTAGCGGGAGGGCCCTCTACGAGCAGTACTTC	CASSPSTSGRALYEQYF
TRBV12-3/TRBV12-4	few	.	TRBJ2-1	TGTGCCAGCAGTTTAGCCGGGGACTTATCGCAGTTCTTC	CASSLAGDLSQFF
TRBV29-1	few	TRBD2	TRBJ2-3	TGCAGCGTTCACAGAGCGGGGAGGGATACGCAGTATTTT	CSVHRAGRDTQYF
TRBV6-1	few	.	TRBJ1-5	TGTGCCAGCAGTGAAGCAGCGGGGGGGTTATCGCCCCAGCATTTT	CASSEAAGGLSPQHF
TRBV28	many	TRBD2	TRBJ2-1	TGTGCCAGCAGTAGACTAGCGGGAGGGCCCAATGAGCAGTTCTTC	CASSRLAGGPNEQFF
TRBV13	few	TRBD2	TRBJ2-5	TGTGCCAGCAGCTTAGTGTCTAGCGGGAGACAAGAGACCCAGTACTTC	CASSLVSSGRQETQYF
TRBV20-1	many	.	TRBJ2-7	TGCAGTGCTTCCAACCAGGGTTTCTACGAGCAGTACTTC	CSASNQGFYEQYF
TRBV20-1	.	.	TRBJ1-1	TGCAGTGCTAGAGGTTGGGGGGGAGGGAACACTGAAGCTTTCTTT	CSARGWGGGNTEAFF
TRBV28	many	TRBD2	TRBJ2-5	TGTGCCAGCAGTTTCTCCGCTAGCGGAGGAGAGACCCAGTACTTC	CASSFSASGGETQYF
TRBV5-8	few	TRBD1	TRBJ2-3	TGTGCCAGCAGCCAACCGGGACAGTCGAATACGCAGTATTTT	CASSQPGQSNTQYF
TRBV6-1	.	.	TRBJ2-7	TGTGCCAGCAGTCCCCTTCCGCGGCTAGCTCTGCCCTACGAGCAGTACTTC	CASSPLPRLALPYEQYF
TRBV28	few	.	TRBJ1-4	TGTGCCAGCAGTTCCTGGACAGAAGGGAAACTGTTTTTT	CASSSWTEGKLFF
TRBV12-3/TRBV12-4	.	.	TRBJ2-1	TGTGCCAGCAGAACGACAGGAGGGGATTTTTACAATGAGCAGTTCTTC	CASRTTGGDFYNEQFF
TRBV4-3	few	.	TRBJ1-2	TGCGCCAGCAGCCAAGAAGTTAGTACTTATGGCTACACCTTC	CASSQEVSTYGYTF
TRBV6-4	once	TRBD2	TRBJ2-1	TGTGCCAGCAGCACTAGCGGCAATTCCTACAATGAGCAGTTCTTC	CASSTSGNSYNEQFF
TRBV7-9	.	.	TRBJ2-7	TGTGCCAGCAGCTTCGGGGAGCCTCCGTACGAGCAGTACTTC	CASSFGEPPYEQYF
TRBV12-3/TRBV12-4	many	.	TRBJ2-7	TGTGCCAGCAGTTGGGGGAGACTAGGTACATCCTACGAGCAGTACTTC	CASSWGRLGTSYEQYF
TRBV14	many	TRBD1	TRBJ2-7	TGTGCCAGCAGTGACCTTGAGACAGGGTACGAGCAGTACTTC	CASSDLETGYEQYF
TRBV9	.	.	TRBJ2-3	TGTGCCAGCGGACCAAAGGGGGGAATTGACACAGATACGCAGTATTTT	CASGPKGGIDTDTQYF
TRBV29-1	.	.	TRBJ1-1	TGCAGCGTTGATTCACTCGCCGGGGCTGAAGCTTTCTTT	CSVDSLAGAEAFF
TRBV12-3/TRBV12-4	few	TRBD1	TRBJ1-2	TGTGCCAGCAGCCTGGGACAGATAACTAACTATGGCTACACCTTC	CASSLGQITNYGYTF
TRBV2	many	.	TRBJ1-1	TGTGCCACTCACAGGGTTATAGAGACTGAAGCTTTCTTT	CATHRVIETEAFF
TRBV3-1	.	TRBD2	TRBJ2-1	TGTGCCAGCAGCCAAGATCGGGCTAGCGGGAGAGGCCCCCCACACAATGAGCAGTTCTTC	CASSQDRASGRGPPHNEQFF
TRBV6-6	many	.	TRBJ2-1	TGTGCCAGCAGTTACGGGGTTTACAATGAGCAGTTCTTC	CASSYGVYNEQFF
TRBV18	.	.	TRBJ2-3	TGTGCCAGCTCGCGGGGGACAGTCTCGGATACGCAGTATTTT	CASSRGTVSDTQYF
TRBV2	many	TRBD1	TRBJ2-5	TGTGCCAGCGGGGACAGGGACCCTGGGGAGACCCAGTACTTC	CASGDRDPGETQYF
TRBV29-1	few	.	TRBJ2-7	TGCAGCGTTGAAGATACGATCTCCTACGAGCAGTACTTC	CSVEDTISYEQYF
TRBV7-9	few	.	TRBJ1-4	TGTGCCAGCAGCTTACCCAACCGGGGCTTGGGTGAAAAACTGTTTTTT	CASSLPNRGLGEKLFF